Following are 27 T cell receptor beta chains from one sample sequenced in a study of patients and donors after allogeneic stem cell transplantation. A single record per CDR3 protein comes from TCRdb applying MiXCR to the RT-PCR reads. The data contain 200,000 to 250,000 distinct CDR3 sequences, roughly 14% of them singletons. The sequenced sample consisted of blood, either unsorted or a sorted T cell fraction (not recorded which). Receptors were obtained from a human donor who was either an allogeneic HSCT recipient or a stem cell or donor lymphocyte infusion donor (not recorded which). It is not recorded whose cells these are; they may come from a transplant donor.

V is TRBV24-1 and J is TRBJ2-1; the D call may be TRBD1 or TRBD2 (5 bases each). The V and J ends lost 4 bases and 4 bases respectively, with 13 bases between them. In germline, CDR1 is KGHDR, CDR2 SFDVKD. The CDR3 totals 15 residues. CDR3 DNA: TGTGCCACCAGTGAACCCGGGACCTATTACAATGAGCAGTTCTTC. Its protein is CATSEPGTYYNEQFF.

The chain recombines TRBV5-5 with TRBJ2-2; either TRBD1 or TRBD2 may supply D (5 bases each). The germline gives CDR1 SGHKS, CDR2 YYEKEE (reference sequence). With 4 bases removed from V and 0 bases from J, the gap between germline ends came to 7 bases. The CDR3 runs to 14 residues. This CDR3 reads CASSGGSNTGELFF. CDR3 nucleotide sequence: TGTGCCAGCAGCGGGGGATCGAACACCGGGGAGCTGTTTTTT.

CDR3 amino acids: CASSIDSLNNSPLHF. CDR3 nucleotide sequence: TGTGCCAGCAGCATCGACAGCTTAAATAATTCACCCCTCCACTTT. The V and J genes are TRBV7-8 and TRBJ1-6; possible D gene TRBD1, 5 bases. Germline V gene lookup returns CDR1 SGHVS and CDR2 FQNEAQ. There are 15 residues in the CDR3. With 5 bases removed from V and 5 bases from J, the gap between germline ends came to 13 bases.

This clonotype was detected a few times. The rearrangement uses TRBV9 and TRBJ2-7; D is possibly TRBD2 (6 bases). This CDR3 contains 14 residues. The ends were cut back, 0 bases at V and 6 bases at J, with 13 bases in the middle. CDR1 is SGDLS, CDR2 YYNGEE, per germline. The CDR3 nucleotides are TGTGCCAGCAGCGTAGCGGGGGTTTTGGGCGAGCAGTACTTC. It encodes CASSVAGVLGEQYF.

This clonotype was detected many times. The chain combines TRBV4-1 with TRBJ2-7; 9 nucleotides line up with TRBD1. This CDR3 is built from 14 residues. Germline values: CDR1 MGHRA, CDR2 YSYEKL. The junction had 3 bases not matched to a gene; V was cut back by 3 bases and J by 3 bases. Here the CDR3 DNA reads TGCGCCAGCAGCCAGGGACAGGGTCTCTACGAGCAGTACTTC. It encodes CASSQGQGLYEQYF.

This chain links TRBV2 with TRBJ2-7, with unresolved D. CDR3 length: 13 amino acids. The V gene lost 4 bases and the J gene lost 2 bases, with 9 bases spanning the gap. CDR1 and CDR2 from the germline V gene are SNHLY and FYNNEI. The CDR3 sequence: CASSVQRTYEQYF. DNA of the CDR3: TGTGCCAGCAGTGTTCAGAGAACCTACGAGCAGTACTTC.

This sequence joins TRBV4-2 and TRBJ1-2; no definite D call. Germline lookup yields CDR1 LGHNA and CDR2 YNFKEQ. V lost 0 bases and J lost 2, with 10 bases in between. The CDR3 length is 15 residues. Written as DNA, the CDR3 is TGTGCCAGCAGCCAAGAGTTTTCCGGCAACTATGGCTACACCTTC. Translation gives CASSQEFSGNYGYTF.

The rearrangement joins TRBV6-1 to TRBJ2-2; D is unresolved. V was shortened by 5 bases and J by 5 bases, with 18 bases between the two germline ends. This CDR3 comprises 16 residues. Germline CDR1 reads MNHNS; CDR2 reads SASEGT. In DNA, the CDR3 is TGTGCCAGCAGTACACCTACGCATGAGGTGACCGGGGAGCTGTTTTTT. Protein sequence: CASSTPTHEVTGELFF.

The chain combines TRBV18 with TRBJ2-3; D not certain. The germline V gene encodes CDR1 KGHSH and CDR2 LQKENI. Trimming left V 3 bases short and J 2 bases short, with 6 bases between. The CDR3 consists of 13 residues. The CDR3 sequence is CASSPPNTDTQYF. CDR3 sequence (DNA): TGTGCCAGCTCACCCCCCAACACAGATACGCAGTATTTT.

This clonotype appeared a few times. V and J are TRBV28 and TRBJ1-5, with D maybe TRBD1 (5 bases). The length of the CDR3 is 16 residues. V lost 5 bases to trimming and J lost 0 bases, with 14 bases between them. Germline V gene data show CDR1 as MDHEN and CDR2 as SYDVKM. The DNA for the CDR3 is TGTGCCAGCAGTCGGGGGTTAACCGGTAGCAATCAGCCCCAGCATTTT. This translates into CASSRGLTGSNQPQHF.

V is TRBV20-1 and J is TRBJ2-7; D is perhaps TRBD1 (6 bases). The CDR3 spans 13 residues. Trimming removed 6 bases from V and 3 bases from J, with 15 bases in between. Germline V CDR1 and CDR2: DFQATT, SNEGSKA (reference sequence). The CDR3 region is CSATLGAYYEQYF. The CDR3 nucleotides are TGCAGTGCAACGCTGGGGGCATACTACGAGCAGTACTTC.

This clonotype was seen more than once but under ten times. The V call is TRBV5-1, the J call TRBJ1-1; 7 bases map to TRBD1. The V and J ends lost 4 bases and 3 bases, in that order; junction bases with no gene match: 12. The CDR3 consists of 16 residues. Germline-derived CDR1 and CDR2 are SGHRS and YFSETQ. The CDR3 sequence is CASSPRDSPWDTEAFF. In DNA, the CDR3 is TGCGCCAGCAGCCCACGGGACAGCCCTTGGGACACTGAAGCTTTCTTT.

The chain has TRBV28 and TRBJ2-5; D is ambiguous. Germline assignment: CDR1 MDHEN and CDR2 SYDVKM. The length of the CDR3 is 14 residues. Trimming shortened V by 5 bases and J by 4 bases, and 14 bases separated the two germline ends. The CDR3: CASSTGSWGETQYF. The CDR3 nucleotides are TGTGCCAGCAGTACGGGCAGTTGGGGAGAGACCCAGTACTTC.

The V gene is TRBV20-1, the J gene TRBJ1-5; weak D call: TRBD1 (5 bases). This CDR3 comprises 16 residues. With 0 bases removed from V and 1 base from J, the gap between germline ends came to 13 bases. The germline CDR1 and CDR2 sequences are DFQATT and SNEGSKA (reference sequence). The CDR3 here is CSARDPGRSSNQPQHF. The CDR3 nucleotides are TGCAGTGCTAGAGACCCGGGACGTTCGAGCAATCAGCCCCAGCATTTT.

This clonotype occurred many times. This CDR3 is CASSSGLAGGGPYNEQFF. The CDR3 DNA reads TGTGCCAGCAGCTCGGGACTAGCGGGGGGCGGCCCCTACAATGAGCAGTTCTTC. This chain joins TRBV11-2 and TRBJ2-1; TRBD2 matches at 15 bases. This CDR3 contains 18 residues. Germline CDR1 SGHAT, CDR2 FQNNGV. The trim removed 4 bases at V and 2 bases at J, leaving 6 bases unmatched. Full variable domain (outside the CDR3, taken from reference TRBV11-2 and TRBJ2-1): EAGVAQSPRYKIIEKRQSVAFWCNPISGHATLYWYQQILGQGPKLLIQFQNNGVVDDSQLPKDRFSAERLKGVDSTLKIQPAKLEDSAVYLCASSSGLAGGGPYNEQFFGPGTRLTVL.

This sequence joins TRBV5-1 and TRBJ2-5; 7 bases match TRBD2. This CDR3 is 15 amino acids long. Germline V gene data show CDR1 as SGHRS and CDR2 as YFSETQ. Germline trimming cut 0 bases from V and 3 bases from J; bases unmatched to any gene: 5. The CDR3 DNA follows: TGCGCCAGCAGCTTGGACCCAGGGAGGGAAGAGACCCAGTACTTC. As protein: CASSLDPGREETQYF.

Here the CDR3 reads CASRTGTGLSSNTEAFF. The CDR3, as DNA: TGCGCCAGCAGGACCGGGACAGGGCTAAGTTCGAACACTGAAGCTTTCTTT. The V gene is TRBV5-1, the J gene TRBJ1-1; 9 bases map to TRBD1. After removal of 5 bases from V and 1 base from J, the junction contained 12 bases not matched to a gene. This CDR3 comprises 17 residues. Germline V gene data show CDR1 as SGHRS and CDR2 as YFSETQ.

This clonotype was seen ten or more times. The chain combines TRBV27 with TRBJ2-7, with D hard to call. This CDR3 comprises 15 residues. V lost 5 bases and J lost 0, with 14 bases in between. CDR1 and CDR2 from the germline V gene are MNHEY and SMNVEV (reference sequence). Here the CDR3 reads CASSPLTESSYEQYF. The CDR3, as DNA: TGTGCCAGCAGTCCCCTCACTGAGAGCTCCTACGAGCAGTACTTC.

The chain links TRBV5-1 to TRBJ2-5; 9 bases agree with TRBD2. Germline CDR1 and CDR2: SGHRS and YFSETQ. J was trimmed by 9 bases and V by 5 bases; bases with no gene match: 14. The CDR3 contains 15 residues. CDR3 bases: TGCGCCAGCAGGCTTTTAGCGGGAGAGTTACGGGCCCAGTACTTC. It is translated as CASRLLAGELRAQYF.

This clonotype appeared a few times. The genes are TRBV29-1 and TRBJ1-1; 9 bases map to TRBD1. The trim removed 4 bases at V and 4 bases at J, leaving 10 bases unmatched. This CDR3 region has 15 residues. Germline assignment: CDR1 SQVTM and CDR2 ANQGSEA. The CDR3 protein is CSVGVTQGAATEAFF. Here the CDR3 DNA reads TGCAGCGTTGGAGTGACACAGGGGGCGGCCACTGAAGCTTTCTTT.

This sequence joins TRBV28 and TRBJ1-4; D possibly corresponds to TRBD1 (5 bases). From germline, CDR1 is MDHEN and CDR2 SYDVKM. CDR3 length: 15 amino acids. Trimming took off 3 bases at V and 4 bases at J, with 12 bases between the two ends. CDR3 nucleotide sequence: TGTGCCAGCAGTTTCAGGGTGCGGGTTAATGAAAAACTGTTTTTT. It codes for CASSFRVRVNEKLFF. The whole variable domain, remainder taken from reference TRBV28 and TRBJ1-4, is DVKVTQSSRYLVKRTGEKVFLECVQDMDHENMFWYRQDPGLGLRLIYFSYDVKMKEKGDIPEGYSVSREKKERFSLILESASTNQTSMYLCASSFRVRVNEKLFFGSGTQLSVL.

This clonotype came up a few times. The chain employs TRBV4-3 and TRBJ2-1, with 10 bases lining up with TRBD2. Germline lookup yields CDR1 LGHNA and CDR2 YSLEER. CDR3 length equals 19 residues. V shed 2 bases and J 1 base; nucleotides not matched to a gene: 11. CDR3: CASSQSVSGGMVSYNEQFF. The CDR3 DNA sequence: TGCGCCAGCAGCCAAAGTGTTAGCGGGGGGATGGTGTCCTACAATGAGCAGTTCTTC.

The CDR3 is CASGLGGSPLHF. The CDR3 nucleotides are TGTGCCAGCGGACTGGGAGGGTCACCCCTCCACTTT. The V call is TRBV11-2, the J call TRBJ1-6; D call uncertain. The germline V gene has CDR1 SGHAT and CDR2 FQNNGV. Trimming cost V 8 bases and J 10 bases, with 12 bases left between them. This CDR3 has 12 amino acids.

This clonotype came up many times. The rearrangement links TRBV4-3 to TRBJ2-1; 12 bases agree with TRBD2. CDR3 length equals 18 residues. V was pared by 3 bases and J by 2 bases, with 8 bases of the junction left unmatched. CDR1 and CDR2 from the germline V gene are LGHNA and YSLEER. CDR3 protein: CASSQAGLAGQAYNEQFF. The CDR3, as DNA: TGCGCCAGCAGCCAGGCGGGACTAGCGGGTCAGGCCTACAATGAGCAGTTCTTC.

This clonotype was observed at least ten times. The V and J genes are TRBV19 and TRBJ1-5, with 11 positions matching TRBD1. V was pared by 3 bases and J by 6 bases, with 4 bases of the junction left unmatched. Germline CDR1 is LNHDA and CDR2 is SQIVND (reference sequence). CDR3 size: 15 residues. CDR3 residues: CASSIGTGGGQPQHF. The DNA of the CDR3 is TGTGCCAGTAGTATCGGGACAGGGGGTGGTCAGCCCCAGCATTTT.

This clonotype was found many times. The chain links TRBV12-3 or TRBV12-4 to TRBJ1-5, with a weak D call TRBD1 (5 bases). The V gene lost 2 bases and the J gene lost 7 bases, with 12 bases spanning the gap. The CDR3 totals 14 residues. The CDR3 sequence is CASSLNQNRQPQHF. The DNA for the CDR3 is TGTGCCAGCAGTTTAAACCAGAACAGGCAGCCCCAGCATTTT.

The chain's CDR3 is CASSQREKLFF. The DNA for the CDR3 is TGCGCCAGCAGCCAGCGAGAAAAACTGTTTTTT. The chain combines TRBV5-1 with TRBJ1-4; D gene unclear. CDR3 length: 11 residues. From germline, CDR1 is SGHRS and CDR2 YFSETQ. Trimming removed 4 bases from V and 8 bases from J, with 6 bases in between.